This T cell receptor beta chain comes out of a study of T cells in Graves' hyperthyroidism and ophthalmopathy. RNA transcripts served as the template for amplifying TCR beta CDR3 regions. First-round RT-PCR targeting the TCR CDR3 was performed with the HTBI primer set. Each CDR3 protein gets one entry after TCRdb re-called the multiplex PCR reads with MiXCR. Counted here are roughly 740,000 distinct CDR3 sequences, about 16% occurring once; the ten biggest clones make up approximately 8.4%. In its sample, this clonotype was seen many times. Its cognate antigen is unknown. The J segment lost 2 bases and the V segment lost 5 bases, leaving 3 bases of the junction unmatched. The CDR3 consists of 14 residues. Germline lookup yields CDR1 SGDLS and CDR2 YYNGEE. The study, taken as a whole, reports: A 13 V-J signature model discriminated ophthalmopathy versus stable hyperthyroidism.

This receptor was obtained from a man aged 18 to 35 with Graves' hyperthyroidism. The sequencing input was blood. The chain combines TRBV9 with TRBJ2-1, with TRBD1 identical over 8 bases. This chain's CDR3 is CASSGQGAYNEQFF. CDR3 nucleotides: TGTGCCAGCAGTGGACAGGGTGCCTACAATGAGCAGTTCTTC.